The T cell receptor beta chain described here comes from a study of T cells after posttransplantation cyclophosphamide. The V segment lost 1 base and the J segment 8 bases; nucleotides outside the gene matches: 9. Germline-derived CDR1 and CDR2 are SGDLS and YYNGEE. The CDR3 covers 15 residues. A marrow graft followed busulfan-fludarabine conditioning, with cyclophosphamide on days +3 and +4. TCRdb's table, derived via immunoSEQ multiplex PCR, lists solely in-frame clones and lacks some. In total the sample includes about 6,700 clones, none of them seen once. Overall study findings and caveats: Donor-recipient repertoire similarity was low at 1-2 months, rising over year one. Skin or GI-infiltrating T cells shared few TRB sequences with blood. Recipient CMV seropositivity and CMV reactivation strongly tracked TRB clonality.

This clone was detected ten times or more. Its antigen is as yet unknown. Sequencing was performed on PBMCs, taken after an allogeneic stem cell transplant with post-transplant cyclophosphamide. This chain uses TRBV9 with TRBJ2-1, with 7 positions matching TRBD2. This clonotype originated in a male patient in his thirties who received an allogeneic stem cell transplant from an unrelated donor, was CMV-positive, and had acute and chronic GVHD. Part of the T cells may come from the graft donor. Here the CDR3 reads CASSVSAGSIHEQFF. DNA for the CDR3: TGTGCCAGCAGCGTATCAGCGGGATCCATCCATGAGCAGTTCTTC.